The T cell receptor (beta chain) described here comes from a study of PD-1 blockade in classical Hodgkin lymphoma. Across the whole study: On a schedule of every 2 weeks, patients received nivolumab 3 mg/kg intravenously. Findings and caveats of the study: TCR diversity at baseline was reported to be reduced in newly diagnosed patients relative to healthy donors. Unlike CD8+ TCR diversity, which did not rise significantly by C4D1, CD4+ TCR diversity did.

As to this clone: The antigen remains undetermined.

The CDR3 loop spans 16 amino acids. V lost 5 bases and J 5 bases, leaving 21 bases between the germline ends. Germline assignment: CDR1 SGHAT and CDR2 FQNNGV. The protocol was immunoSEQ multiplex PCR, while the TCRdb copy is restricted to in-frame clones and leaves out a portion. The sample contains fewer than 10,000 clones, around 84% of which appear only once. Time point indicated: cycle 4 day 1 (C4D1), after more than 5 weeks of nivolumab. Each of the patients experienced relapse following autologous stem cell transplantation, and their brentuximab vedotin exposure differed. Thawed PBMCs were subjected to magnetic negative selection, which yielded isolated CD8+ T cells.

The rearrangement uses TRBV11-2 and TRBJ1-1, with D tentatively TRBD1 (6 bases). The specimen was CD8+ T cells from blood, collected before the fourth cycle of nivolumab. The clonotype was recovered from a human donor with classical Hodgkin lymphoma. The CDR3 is CASSPETRGMYTEAFF. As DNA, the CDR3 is TGTGCCAGCAGCCCCGAGACCAGGGGCATGTATACTGAAGCTTTCTTT.